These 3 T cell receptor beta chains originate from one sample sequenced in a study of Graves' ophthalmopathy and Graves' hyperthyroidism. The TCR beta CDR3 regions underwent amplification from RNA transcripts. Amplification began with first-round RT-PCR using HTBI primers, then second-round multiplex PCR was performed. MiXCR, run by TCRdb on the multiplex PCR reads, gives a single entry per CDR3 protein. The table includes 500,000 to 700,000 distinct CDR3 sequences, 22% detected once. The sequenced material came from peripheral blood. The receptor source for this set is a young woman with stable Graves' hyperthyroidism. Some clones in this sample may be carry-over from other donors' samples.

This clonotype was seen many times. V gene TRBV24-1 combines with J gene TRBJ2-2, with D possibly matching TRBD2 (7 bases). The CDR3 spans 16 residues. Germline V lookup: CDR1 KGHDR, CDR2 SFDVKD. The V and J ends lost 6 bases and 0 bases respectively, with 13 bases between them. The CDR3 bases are TGTGCCACCAGTCCAGCGGGGACATCGAACACCGGGGAGCTGTTTTTT. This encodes CATSPAGTSNTGELFF.

The CDR3 coding sequence is TGTGCCAGCAGCCGATCAACGCAGACCCAAGAGACCCAGTACTTC. Residues: CASSRSTQTQETQYF. The rearrangement joins TRBV3-1 to TRBJ2-5; no definite D call. Germline V gene sequence: CDR1 LGHDT, CDR2 YNNKEL (reference sequence). Trimming cost V 4 bases and J 1 base, with 13 bases left between them. This CDR3 comprises 15 residues.

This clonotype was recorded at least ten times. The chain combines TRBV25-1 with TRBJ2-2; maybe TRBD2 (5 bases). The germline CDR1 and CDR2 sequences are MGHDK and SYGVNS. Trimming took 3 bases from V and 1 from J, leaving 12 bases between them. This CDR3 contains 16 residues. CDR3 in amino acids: CASSESGLLNTGELFF. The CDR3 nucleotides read TGTGCCAGCAGTGAGAGCGGACTGCTGAACACCGGGGAGCTGTTTTTT.